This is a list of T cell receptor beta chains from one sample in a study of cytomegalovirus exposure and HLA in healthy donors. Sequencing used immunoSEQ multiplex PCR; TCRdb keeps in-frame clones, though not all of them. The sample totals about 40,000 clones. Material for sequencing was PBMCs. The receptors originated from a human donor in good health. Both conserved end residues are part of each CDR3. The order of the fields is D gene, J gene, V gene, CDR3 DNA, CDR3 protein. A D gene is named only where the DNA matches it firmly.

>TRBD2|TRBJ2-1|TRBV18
TGTGCCAGCTCACCCTGGACTAGCGGGGGCAATGAGCAGTTCTTC
CASSPWTSGGNEQFF
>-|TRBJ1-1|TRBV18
TGTGCCAGCTCACCGATGAAGCAGCGGAACACTGAAGCTTTCTTT
CASSPMKQRNTEAFF
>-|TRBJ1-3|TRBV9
TGTGCCAGCAGCGCTGGGGGGGGAACCATATATTTT
CASSAGGGTIYF
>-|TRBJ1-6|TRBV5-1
TGCGCCAGCAGGGACACCAATTCACCCCTCCACTTT
CASRDTNSPLHF
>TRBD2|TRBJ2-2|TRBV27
TGTGCCAGCACACTAGCGGGGGTACCGGGCACCGGGGAGCTGTTTTTT
CASTLAGVPGTGELFF
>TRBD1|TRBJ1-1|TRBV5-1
TGCGCCAGCAGCCGCGGGACAGTGAACACTGAAGCTTTCTTT
CASSRGTVNTEAFF
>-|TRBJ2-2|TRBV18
TGTGCCAGCTCACCACCTTCAGGAGGTAGATCGACCGGGGAGCTGTTTTTT
CASSPPSGGRSTGELFF
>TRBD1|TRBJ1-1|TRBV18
TGTGCCAGCTCACCACCTTACGGGACAGCTAACACTGAAGCTTTCTTT
CASSPPYGTANTEAFF
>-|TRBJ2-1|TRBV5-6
TGTGCCAGCAGCCGGGGGTATACTAGCTCCTACAATGAGCAGTTCTTC
CASSRGYTSSYNEQFF
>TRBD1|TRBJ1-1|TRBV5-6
TGTGCCAGCAGCTTGACCGGACAGGGCACTGAAGCTTTCTTT
CASSLTGQGTEAFF
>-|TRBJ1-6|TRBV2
TGTGCCAGCAATGACCCCAATCCCCTCCACTTT
CASNDPNPLHF
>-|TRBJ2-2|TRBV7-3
TGTGCCAGCAGCCCCTCCGGGTCCTCAGCGGGGGAGCTGTTTTTT
CASSPSGSSAGELFF
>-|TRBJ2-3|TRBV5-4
TGTGCCAGCAGAGTGGGGGGAATTAGCACAGATACGCAGTATTTT
CASRVGGISTDTQYF
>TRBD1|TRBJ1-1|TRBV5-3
TGTGCCAGAAGCACCCTAGACAGGGGCGAATCTCCGAACACTGAAGCTTTCTTT
CARSTLDRGESPNTEAFF
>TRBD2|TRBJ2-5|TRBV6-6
TGTGCCAGCAGTCCGGGACTAGCGGGGGAGACCCAGTACTTC
CASSPGLAGETQYF
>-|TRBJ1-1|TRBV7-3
TGTGCCAGCAGCCCTACAGGGAACACTGAAGCTTTCTTT
CASSPTGNTEAFF
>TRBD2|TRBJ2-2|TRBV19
TGTGCCAGTAGAGCGGGGACGAACACCGGGGAGCTGTTTTTT
CASRAGTNTGELFF
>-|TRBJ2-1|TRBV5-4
TGTGCCAGCAGCCTCGGGGGGCGCAACTCCTACAATGAGCAGTTCTTC
CASSLGGRNSYNEQFF
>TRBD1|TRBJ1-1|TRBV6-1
TGTGCCAGCATTCAACAGGGGACCTTGAACACTGAAGCTTTCTTT
CASIQQGTLNTEAFF
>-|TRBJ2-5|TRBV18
TGTGCCAGCTCACCAGCCGGAGAGACCCAGTACTTC
CASSPAGETQYF
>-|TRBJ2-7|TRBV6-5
TGTGCCAGCAAAGGATCCCGGGACTTTTCCTACGAGCAGTACTTC
CASKGSRDFSYEQYF
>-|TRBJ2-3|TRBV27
TGTGCCAGCACCCTATGGGGGGGGCTAGCGGGCACAGATACGCAGTATTTT
CASTLWGGLAGTDTQYF
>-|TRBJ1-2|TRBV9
TGTGCCAGCAGCCTACCCACAGGGTCGTATGGCTACACCTTC
CASSLPTGSYGYTF